These 24 T cell receptor beta chains were sequenced from one sample in a study of untreated major depressive disorder. The antigens for these receptors are not known. Only in-frame clones appear in the TCRdb table, and some are missing; sequencing was by immunoSEQ multiplex PCR. This table holds approximately 24,000 clones, 91% found once. Study-wide findings and caveats: CD4+ T cells from depressed patients used TRBV05-01 (Vbeta 5.1) more often than controls.

Sequenced input: CD4+ T cells from PBMCs. These receptors came from a woman under 40 with major depressive disorder.

The chain links TRBV2 to TRBJ1-4; D remains unclear. The V end lost 7 bases, the J end lost 0 bases, and 12 bases lay between the germline ends. There are 15 residues in the CDR3. Per germline, CDR1 SNHLY and CDR2 FYNNEI. CDR3: CASTPRVTTNEKLFF. DNA for the CDR3: TGTGCCAGCACCCCTAGGGTTACAACTAATGAAAAACTGTTTTTT.

Here the CDR3 DNA reads TGTGCCAGCAACAGGAATAATGGCTACACCTTC. Encoded protein: CASNRNNGYTF. The gene calls are TRBV5-6 and TRBJ1-2; TRBD1 might be the D (5 bases). V was pared by 6 bases and J by 6 bases, with 9 bases between. The CDR3 is 11 residues long. The V gene's germline CDR1 is SGHDT and CDR2 YYEEEE.

This chain links TRBV6-5 with TRBJ1-2, with 8 bases that match TRBD1. Germline CDR1 reads MNHEY; CDR2 reads SVGAGI. The length of the CDR3 is 13 residues. Trimming at V came to 7 bases and at J to 6 bases, leaving 7 bases not matched to a gene. DNA of the CDR3: TGTGCCAGCACTAGACAGGGGAGGAATGGCTACACCTTC. Amino acids: CASTRQGRNGYTF.

The rearrangement links TRBV5-6 to TRBJ1-2, with TRBD1 identical over 7 bases. J gave up 5 bases and V 4 bases, and 8 bases lay outside the gene matches. The CDR3 length is 14 residues. Germline assignment: CDR1 SGHDT and CDR2 YYEEEE. The CDR3 loop is CASSVHRGLYGYTF. The CDR3 nucleotides are TGTGCCAGCAGCGTGCACAGGGGTTTATATGGCTACACCTTC.

The table lists this clone with a count of one. The chain combines TRBV10-3 with TRBJ2-7, with D perhaps being TRBD1 or TRBD2 (7 bases each). Trimming cost V 6 bases and J 2 bases, with 11 bases left between them. The CDR3 consists of 13 residues. In germline, CDR1 is ENHRY, CDR2 SYGVKD. CDR3: CAIRTGRAYEQYF. CDR3 nucleotide sequence: TGTGCCATCAGGACAGGGAGGGCCTACGAGCAGTACTTC.

V and J are TRBV18 and TRBJ1-1; D gene unclear. This CDR3 is built from 13 residues. The germline V gene encodes CDR1 KGHSH and CDR2 LQKENI. Trimming took 3 bases from V and 7 from J, leaving 12 bases between them. The CDR3 DNA is TGTGCCAGCTCACCGTTCAACGACGGTGAAGCTTTCTTT. Its protein product is CASSPFNDGEAFF.

The chain carries TRBV2 and TRBJ2-7, with 8 positions matching TRBD2. V was clipped by 4 bases and J by 3 bases; unmatched bases: 5. Germline CDR1 and CDR2: SNHLY and FYNNEI. The CDR3 has 14 amino acids. The DNA for the CDR3 is TGTGCCAGCAGTGTAGAACTAGCGGACTACGAGCAGTACTTC. This codes for CASSVELADYEQYF.

The gene calls are TRBV2 and TRBJ1-3; D is ambiguous. This CDR3 contains 15 residues. V lost 7 bases and J lost 0, with 13 bases in between. Germline values: CDR1 SNHLY, CDR2 FYNNEI. CDR3 loop: CASKVNPNSGNTIYF. The CDR3 nucleotides are TGTGCCAGCAAGGTGAACCCTAACTCTGGAAACACCATATATTTT.

The rearrangement joins TRBV7-2 to TRBJ1-3, with D hard to call. CDR3 size: 16 residues. Germline V gene sequence: CDR1 SGHTA, CDR2 FQGNSA. With 1 base removed from V and 1 base from J, the gap between germline ends came to 11 bases. In nucleotides, the CDR3 is TGTGCCAGCAGCTTAGGTGCAGCGACTTCTGGAAACACCATATATTTT. It encodes CASSLGAATSGNTIYF.

The chain carries TRBV11-1 and TRBJ2-3, with 12 bases matching TRBD1. This CDR3 is 15 amino acids long. J was trimmed by 7 bases and V by 6 bases; bases with no gene match: 8. Looked up from germline, CDR1 is SGHAT and CDR2 is FQDESV (reference sequence). DNA for the CDR3: TGTGCCAGCAGACGGGACAGGGGGCGCATTTATACGCAGTATTTT. Its protein is CASRRDRGRIYTQYF. The variable domain in full, completed from reference TRBV11-1 and TRBJ2-3, reads EAEVAQSPRYKITEKSQAVAFWCDPISGHATLYWYRQILGQGPELLVQFQDESVVDDSQLPKDRFSAERLKGVDSTLKIQPAELGDSAMYLCASRRDRGRIYTQYFGPGTRLTVL.

The V call is TRBV6-5, the J call TRBJ2-5; the D gene is possibly TRBD2 (6 bases). The CDR3 has 13 residues. Per the germline V gene, CDR1 is MNHEY and CDR2 is SVGAGI. V was shortened by 8 bases and J by 1 base, with 11 bases between the two germline ends. The CDR3 protein is CASRRGGQETQYF. The CDR3 DNA reads as TGTGCCAGCCGGCGGGGCGGCCAAGAGACCCAGTACTTC.

The chain is built from TRBV10-3 and TRBJ2-2; 7 nucleotides align to TRBD1. Germline CDR1 reads ENHRY; CDR2 reads SYGVKD. J lost 5 bases, V lost 10 bases, and 1 base had no gene match. CDR3 length: 11 residues. The CDR3 DNA sequence: TGTGCCACACAGGGGACCGGGGAGCTGTTTTTT. Translated: CATQGTGELFF.

This chain joins TRBV19 and TRBJ2-3, with a tentative D call TRBD2 (5 bases). Trimming removed 1 base from V and 4 bases from J, with 6 bases in between. The CDR3 length is 13 residues. The germline V gene has CDR1 LNHDA and CDR2 SQIVND (reference sequence). CDR3 amino acids: CASSIAGADTQYF. The CDR3 region has the DNA TGTGCCAGTAGTATAGCCGGGGCAGATACGCAGTATTTT.

This sequence joins TRBV6-5 and TRBJ1-2; 11 nucleotides agree with TRBD1. The CDR3 runs to 15 residues. J lost 3 bases, V lost 5 bases, and 5 bases had no gene match. The germline V gene encodes CDR1 MNHEY and CDR2 SVGAGI. The CDR3 DNA reads TGTGCCAGCAGTCCTGGGGACAGGGGGGACTATGGCTACACCTTC. Translated: CASSPGDRGDYGYTF.

This chain joins TRBV7-9 and TRBJ1-3; weak D call: TRBD1 (5 bases). The germline CDR1 and CDR2 sequences are SEHNR and FQNEAQ (reference sequence). The CDR3 totals 13 residues. Trimming cost V 5 bases and J 6 bases, with 11 bases left between them. In nucleotides, the CDR3 is TGTGCCAGCAGCGAGGGACTCCTAAACACCATATATTTT. The encoded protein is CASSEGLLNTIYF.

The V and J genes are TRBV19 and TRBJ2-5; D possibly corresponds to TRBD1 (6 bases). In germline, CDR1 is LNHDA, CDR2 SQIVND (reference sequence). This CDR3 is 13 amino acids long. V gave up 3 bases and J gave up 5 bases, with 10 bases separating them. CDR3 sequence: CASSIRGSETQYF. The CDR3, as DNA: TGTGCCAGTAGTATTAGGGGGTCTGAGACCCAGTACTTC.

V usage is TRBV7-2 and J usage is TRBJ2-3, with D tentatively TRBD2 (6 bases). V was pared by 4 bases and J by 8 bases, with 13 bases between. This CDR3 comprises 13 residues. Germline V gives CDR1 SGHTA, CDR2 FQGNSA. The DNA for the CDR3 is TGTGCCAGCAGCTCTTTAGCGGAGAGTACGCAGTATTTT. Its protein product is CASSSLAESTQYF. Supplemented by reference TRBV7-2 and TRBJ2-3, the full variable domain reads GAGVSQSPSNKVTEKGKDVELRCDPISGHTALYWYRQSLGQGLEFLIYFQGNSAPDKSGLPSDRFSAERTGGSVSTLTIQRTQQEDSAVYLCASSSLAESTQYFGPGTRLTVL.

The chain has TRBV11-2 and TRBJ2-2; possible D gene TRBD2, 5 bases. CDR1 is SGHAT and CDR2 is FQNNGV in the germline V gene. The CDR3 is 16 amino acids. Trimming shortened V by 6 bases and J by 5 bases, and 19 bases separated the two germline ends. In DNA, the CDR3 is TGTGCCAGCAGTTTCCAGCGGAGAGTGAGGACCGGGGAGCTGTTTTTT. Protein sequence: CASSFQRRVRTGELFF.

The V call is TRBV28, the J call TRBJ1-5, with 11 bases matching TRBD1. There are 15 residues in the CDR3. CDR1 is MDHEN and CDR2 is SYDVKM in the germline V gene. V dropped 4 bases and J dropped 7; count of bases not matched to a gene: 6. CDR3: CASSYFWTGGQPQHF. The CDR3 region has the DNA TGTGCCAGCAGTTATTTTTGGACAGGGGGCCAGCCCCAGCATTTT.

This clone was observed a handful of times. The gene calls are TRBV9 and TRBJ1-6; a possible D gene is TRBD1 (6 bases). The CDR3 spans 14 residues. From germline, CDR1 is SGDLS and CDR2 YYNGEE. Trimming took off 3 bases at V and 8 bases at J, with 12 bases between the two ends. The CDR3: CASSEQGNDSPLHF. The CDR3 DNA reads as TGTGCCAGCAGCGAACAGGGAAACGATTCACCCCTCCACTTT.

The V and J genes are TRBV7-9 and TRBJ1-2, with TRBD1 matching over 8 bases. V was clipped by 1 base and J by 8 bases; unmatched bases: 15. The CDR3 has 17 residues. Germline values: CDR1 SEHNR, CDR2 FQNEAQ (reference sequence). The chain's CDR3 is CASSLGSVRTGRGGYTF. CDR3 DNA: TGTGCCAGCAGCTTAGGATCGGTACGGACAGGGAGAGGGGGCTACACCTTC.

The chain uses TRBV12-5 and TRBJ1-1, with D possibly matching TRBD1 (6 bases). Looked up from germline, CDR1 is LGHNT and CDR2 is FRNRAP. The CDR3 extends over 13 amino acids. Trimming left V 6 bases short and J 5 bases short, with 13 bases between. The CDR3 nucleotides are TGTGCTAGTGGACAGGGAAGTGGAACTGAAGCTTTCTTT. Protein sequence: CASGQGSGTEAFF.

The chain employs TRBV7-8 and TRBJ1-5; D perhaps matches TRBD1 (5 bases). Germline CDR1 is SGHVS and CDR2 is FQNEAQ. This CDR3 has 12 residues. The V and J ends lost 5 bases and 6 bases respectively, with 8 bases between them. The CDR3 is CASSLGAQPQHF. In DNA, the CDR3 is TGTGCCAGCAGCCTAGGGGCTCAGCCCCAGCATTTT.

The gene calls are TRBV7-2 and TRBJ2-5; D is uncertain. The germline gives CDR1 SGHTA, CDR2 FQGNSA. The CDR3 runs to 13 residues. The V and J ends lost 5 bases and 5 bases respectively, with 12 bases between them. The CDR3 bases are TGTGCCAGCAGCGAAGAGTTGAGGGAGACCCAGTACTTC. This codes for CASSEELRETQYF.